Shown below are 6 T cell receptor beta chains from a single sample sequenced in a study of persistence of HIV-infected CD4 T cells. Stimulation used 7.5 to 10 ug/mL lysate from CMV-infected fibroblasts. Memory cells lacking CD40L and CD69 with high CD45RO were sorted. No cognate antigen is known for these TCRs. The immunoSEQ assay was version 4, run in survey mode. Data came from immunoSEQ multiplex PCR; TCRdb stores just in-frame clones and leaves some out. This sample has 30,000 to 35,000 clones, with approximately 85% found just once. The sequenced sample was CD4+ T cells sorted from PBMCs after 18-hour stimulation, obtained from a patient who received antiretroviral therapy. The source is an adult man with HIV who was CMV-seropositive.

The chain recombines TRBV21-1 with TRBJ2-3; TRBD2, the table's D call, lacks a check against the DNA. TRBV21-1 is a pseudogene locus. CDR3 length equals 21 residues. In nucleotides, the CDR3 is TGTGCCAGCAGCAAGCGGAGGTGGCAAGCGGGGCGCTACTTTAGCACAGATACGCAGTATTTT. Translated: CASSKRRWQAGRYFSTDTQYF.

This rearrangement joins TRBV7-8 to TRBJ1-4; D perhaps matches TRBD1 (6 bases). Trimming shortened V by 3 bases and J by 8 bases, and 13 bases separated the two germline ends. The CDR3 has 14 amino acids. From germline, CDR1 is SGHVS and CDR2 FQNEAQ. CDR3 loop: CASSFGGAVEKLFF. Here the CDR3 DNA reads TGTGCCAGCAGCTTCGGGGGGGCGGTCGAAAAACTGTTTTTT.

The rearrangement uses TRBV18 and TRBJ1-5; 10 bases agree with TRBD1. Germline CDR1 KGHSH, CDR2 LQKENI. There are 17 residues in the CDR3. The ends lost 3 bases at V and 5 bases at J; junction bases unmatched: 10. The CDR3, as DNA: TGTGCCAGCTCACCCCTTCCCGGGACAGGGGCCGATCAGCCCCAGCATTTT. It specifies CASSPLPGTGADQPQHF.

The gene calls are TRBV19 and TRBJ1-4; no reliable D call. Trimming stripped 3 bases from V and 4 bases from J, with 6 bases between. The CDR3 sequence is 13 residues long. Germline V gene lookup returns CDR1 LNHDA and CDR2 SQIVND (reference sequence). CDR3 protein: CASSMKSNEKLFF. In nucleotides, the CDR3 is TGTGCCAGTAGTATGAAGAGTAATGAAAAACTGTTTTTT. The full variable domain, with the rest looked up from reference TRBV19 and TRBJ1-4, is DGGITQSPKYLFRKEGQNVTLSCEQNLNHDAMYWYRQDPGQGLRLIYYSQIVNDFQKGDIAEGYSVSREKKESFPLTVTSAQKNPTAFYLCASSMKSNEKLFFGSGTQLSVL.

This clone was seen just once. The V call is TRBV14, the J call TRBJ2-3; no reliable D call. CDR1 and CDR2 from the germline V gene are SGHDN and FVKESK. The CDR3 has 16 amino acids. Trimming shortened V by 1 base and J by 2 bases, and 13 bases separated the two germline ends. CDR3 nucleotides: TGTGCCAGCAGCCAAGCTCTCGGCAGGCACACAGATACGCAGTATTTT. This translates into CASSQALGRHTDTQYF.

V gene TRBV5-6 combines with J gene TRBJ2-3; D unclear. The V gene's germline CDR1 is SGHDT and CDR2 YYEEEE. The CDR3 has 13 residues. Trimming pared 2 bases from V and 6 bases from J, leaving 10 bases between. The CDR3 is CASSFTLRDTQYF. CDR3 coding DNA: TGTGCCAGCAGCTTTACCTTGAGGGATACGCAGTATTTT.